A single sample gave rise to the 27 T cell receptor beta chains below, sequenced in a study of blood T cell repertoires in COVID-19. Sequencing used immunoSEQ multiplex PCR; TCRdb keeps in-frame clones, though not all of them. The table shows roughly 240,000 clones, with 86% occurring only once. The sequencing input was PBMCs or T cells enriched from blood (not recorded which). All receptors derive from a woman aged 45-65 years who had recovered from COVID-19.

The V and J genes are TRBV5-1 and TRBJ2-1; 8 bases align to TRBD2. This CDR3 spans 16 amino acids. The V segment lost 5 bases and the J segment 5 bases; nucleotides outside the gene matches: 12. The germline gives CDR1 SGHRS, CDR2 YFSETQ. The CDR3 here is CASSSNSGTLNNEQFF. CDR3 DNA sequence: TGCGCCAGCAGTTCGAATAGCGGGACCCTGAACAATGAGCAGTTCTTC.

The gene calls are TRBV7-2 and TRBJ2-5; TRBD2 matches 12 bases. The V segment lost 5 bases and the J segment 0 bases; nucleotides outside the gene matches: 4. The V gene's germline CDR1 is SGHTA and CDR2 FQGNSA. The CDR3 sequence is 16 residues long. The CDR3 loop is CASSRTSGGYQETQYF. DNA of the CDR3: TGTGCCAGCAGCCGTACTAGCGGGGGGTACCAAGAGACCCAGTACTTC.

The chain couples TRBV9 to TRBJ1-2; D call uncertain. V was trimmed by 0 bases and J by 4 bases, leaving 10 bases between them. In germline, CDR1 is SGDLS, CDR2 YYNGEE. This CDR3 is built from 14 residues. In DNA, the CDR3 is TGTGCCAGCAGCGTAGTGGGCATGAGCTATGGCTACACCTTC. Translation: CASSVVGMSYGYTF. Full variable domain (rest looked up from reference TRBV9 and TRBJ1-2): DSGVTQTPKHLITATGQRVTLRCSPRSGDLSVYWYQQSLDQGLQFLIQYYNGEERAKGNILERFSAQQFPDLHSELNLSSLELGDSALYFCASSVVGMSYGYTFGSGTRLTVV.

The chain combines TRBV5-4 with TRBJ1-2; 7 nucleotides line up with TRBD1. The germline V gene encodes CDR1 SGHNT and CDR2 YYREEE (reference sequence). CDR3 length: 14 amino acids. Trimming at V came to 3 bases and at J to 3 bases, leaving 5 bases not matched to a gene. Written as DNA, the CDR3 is TGTGCCAGCAGCTCGCCCGGGACAGACTATGGCTACACCTTC. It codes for CASSSPGTDYGYTF. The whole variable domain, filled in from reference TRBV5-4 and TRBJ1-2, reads ETGVTQSPTHLIKTRGQQVTLRCSSQSGHNTVSWYQQALGQGPQFIFQYYREEENGRGNFPPRFSGLQFPNYSSELNVNALELDDSALYLCASSSPGTDYGYTFGSGTRLTVV.

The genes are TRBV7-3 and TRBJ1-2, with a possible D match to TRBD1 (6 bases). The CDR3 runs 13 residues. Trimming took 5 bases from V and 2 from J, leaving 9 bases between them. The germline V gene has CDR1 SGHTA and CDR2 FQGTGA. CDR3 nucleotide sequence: TGTGCCAGCAGCCCGGACAGCAACTATGGCTACACCTTC. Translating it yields CASSPDSNYGYTF.

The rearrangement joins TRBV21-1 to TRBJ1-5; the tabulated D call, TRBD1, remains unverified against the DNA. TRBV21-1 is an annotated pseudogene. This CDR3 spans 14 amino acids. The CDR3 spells CASSGGRGRQPQHF. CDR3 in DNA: TGTGCCAGCAGCGGGGGCAGGGGGCGTCAGCCCCAGCATTTT.

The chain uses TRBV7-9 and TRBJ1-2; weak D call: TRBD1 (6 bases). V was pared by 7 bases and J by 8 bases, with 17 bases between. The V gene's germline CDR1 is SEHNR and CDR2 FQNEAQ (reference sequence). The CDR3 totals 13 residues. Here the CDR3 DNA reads TGTGCCAGCACCATAGGGGGGGCTATCGGCTACACCTTC. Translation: CASTIGGAIGYTF.

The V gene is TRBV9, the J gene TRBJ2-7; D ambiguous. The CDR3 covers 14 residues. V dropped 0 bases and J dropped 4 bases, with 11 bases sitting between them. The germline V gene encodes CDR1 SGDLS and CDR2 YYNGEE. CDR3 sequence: CASSVDSQDYEQYF. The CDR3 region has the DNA TGTGCCAGCAGCGTAGACTCCCAGGATTACGAGCAGTACTTC.

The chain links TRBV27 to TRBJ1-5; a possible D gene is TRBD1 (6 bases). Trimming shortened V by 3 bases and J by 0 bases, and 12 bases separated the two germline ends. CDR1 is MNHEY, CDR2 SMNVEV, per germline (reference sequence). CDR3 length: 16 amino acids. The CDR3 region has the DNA TGTGCCAGCAGTTTCCCCCAGGGGTATAGCAATCAGCCCCAGCATTTT. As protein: CASSFPQGYSNQPQHF.

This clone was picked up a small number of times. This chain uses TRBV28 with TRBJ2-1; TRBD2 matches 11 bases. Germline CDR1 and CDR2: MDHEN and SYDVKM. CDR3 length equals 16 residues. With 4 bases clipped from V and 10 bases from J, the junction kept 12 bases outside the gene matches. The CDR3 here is CASSSPASGRSGEQFF. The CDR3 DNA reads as TGTGCCAGCAGTTCCCCAGCTAGCGGGAGGTCTGGGGAGCAGTTCTTC.

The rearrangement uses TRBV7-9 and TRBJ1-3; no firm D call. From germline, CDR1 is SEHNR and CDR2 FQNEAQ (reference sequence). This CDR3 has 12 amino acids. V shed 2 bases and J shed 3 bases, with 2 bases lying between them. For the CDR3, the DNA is TGTGCCAGCAGCTTATATGGAAACACCATATATTTT. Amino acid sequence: CASSLYGNTIYF.

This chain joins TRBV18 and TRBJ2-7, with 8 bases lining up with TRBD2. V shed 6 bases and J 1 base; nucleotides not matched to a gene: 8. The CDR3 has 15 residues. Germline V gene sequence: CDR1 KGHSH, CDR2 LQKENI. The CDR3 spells CASSPGLEGSYEQYF. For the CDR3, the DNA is TGTGCCAGCTCCCCGGGACTAGAAGGGTCCTACGAGCAGTACTTC.

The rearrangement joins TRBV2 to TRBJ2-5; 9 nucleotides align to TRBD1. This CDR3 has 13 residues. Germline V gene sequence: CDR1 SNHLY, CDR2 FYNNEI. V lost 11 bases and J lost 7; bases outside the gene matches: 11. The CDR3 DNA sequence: TGTGCCCCCAGGGGGGACAGGGTCGGGACCCAGTACTTC. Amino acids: CAPRGDRVGTQYF. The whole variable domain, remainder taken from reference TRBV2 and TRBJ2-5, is EPEVTQTPSHQVTQMGQEVILRCVPISNHLYFYWYRQILGQKVEFLVSFYNNEISEKSEIFDDQFSVERPDGSNFTLKIRSTKLEDSAMYFCAPRGDRVGTQYFGPGTRLLVL.

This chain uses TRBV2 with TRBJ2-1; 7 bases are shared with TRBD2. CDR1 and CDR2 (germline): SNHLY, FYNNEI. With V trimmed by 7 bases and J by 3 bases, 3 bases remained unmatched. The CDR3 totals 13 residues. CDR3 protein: CASNLAVYNEQFF. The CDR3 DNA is TGTGCCAGCAATCTAGCGGTCTACAATGAGCAGTTCTTC.

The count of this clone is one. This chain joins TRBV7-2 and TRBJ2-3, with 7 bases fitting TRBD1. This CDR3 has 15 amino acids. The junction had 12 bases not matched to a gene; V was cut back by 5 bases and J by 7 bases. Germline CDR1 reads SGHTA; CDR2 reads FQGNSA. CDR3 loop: CASSRSRQGKNTQYF. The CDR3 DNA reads TGTGCCAGCAGCCGTAGCCGACAGGGTAAAAATACGCAGTATTTT.

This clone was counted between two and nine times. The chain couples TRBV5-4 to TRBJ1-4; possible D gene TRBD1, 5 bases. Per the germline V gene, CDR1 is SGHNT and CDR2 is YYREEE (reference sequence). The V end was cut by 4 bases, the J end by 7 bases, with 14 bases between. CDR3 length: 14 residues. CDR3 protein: CASSPDSLSEKLFF. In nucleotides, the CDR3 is TGTGCCAGCAGCCCTGACAGTCTAAGTGAAAAACTGTTTTTT.

Here the CDR3 DNA reads TGTGCCAGCAGCCCAACAGGGCCGGGGGAGACCCAGTACTTC. Its translation: CASSPTGPGETQYF. V is TRBV7-3 and J is TRBJ2-5; possibly TRBD1 for D (6 bases). Deletions cut 5 bases from V and 5 bases from J, with 15 bases between. Germline CDR1 is SGHTA and CDR2 is FQGTGA. There are 14 residues in the CDR3.

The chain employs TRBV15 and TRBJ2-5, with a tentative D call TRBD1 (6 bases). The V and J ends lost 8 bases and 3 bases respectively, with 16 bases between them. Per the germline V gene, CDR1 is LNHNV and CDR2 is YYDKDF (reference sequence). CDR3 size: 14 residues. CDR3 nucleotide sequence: TGTGCCACCCTAGACAGGACCCGAAAAGAGACCCAGTACTTC. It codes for CATLDRTRKETQYF. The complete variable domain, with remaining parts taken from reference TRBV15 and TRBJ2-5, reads DAMVIQNPRYQVTQFGKPVTLSCSQTLNHNVMYWYQQKSSQAPKLLFHYYDKDFNNEADTPDNFQSRRPNTSFCFLDIRSPGLGDTAMYLCATLDRTRKETQYFGPGTRLLVL.

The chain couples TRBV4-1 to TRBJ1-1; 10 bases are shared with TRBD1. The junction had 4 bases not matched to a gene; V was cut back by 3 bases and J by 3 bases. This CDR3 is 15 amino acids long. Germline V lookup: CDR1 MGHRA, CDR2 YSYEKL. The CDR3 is CASSQTGTGDTEAFF. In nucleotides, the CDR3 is TGCGCCAGCAGCCAGACCGGGACAGGGGACACTGAAGCTTTCTTT.

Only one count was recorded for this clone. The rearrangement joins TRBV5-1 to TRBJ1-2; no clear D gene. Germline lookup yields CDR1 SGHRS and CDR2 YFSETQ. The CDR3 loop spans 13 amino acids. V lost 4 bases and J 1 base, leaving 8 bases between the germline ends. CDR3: CASSPASNYGYTF. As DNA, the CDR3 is TGCGCCAGCAGCCCTGCCAGTAACTATGGCTACACCTTC.

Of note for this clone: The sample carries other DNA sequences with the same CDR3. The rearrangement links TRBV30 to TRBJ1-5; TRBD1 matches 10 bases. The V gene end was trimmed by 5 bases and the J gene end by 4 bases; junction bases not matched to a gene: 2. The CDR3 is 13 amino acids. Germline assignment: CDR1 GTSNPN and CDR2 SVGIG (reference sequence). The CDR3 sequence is CAWAGQGNQPQHF. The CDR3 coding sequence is TGTGCCTGGGCGGGACAGGGGAATCAGCCCCAGCATTTT.

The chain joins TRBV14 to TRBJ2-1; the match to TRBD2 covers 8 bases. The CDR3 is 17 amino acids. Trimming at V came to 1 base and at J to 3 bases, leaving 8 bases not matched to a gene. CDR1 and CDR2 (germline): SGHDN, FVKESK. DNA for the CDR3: TGTGCCAGCAGCCAAGCTGGATGGCGGGAGGACTACAATGAGCAGTTCTTC. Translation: CASSQAGWREDYNEQFF.

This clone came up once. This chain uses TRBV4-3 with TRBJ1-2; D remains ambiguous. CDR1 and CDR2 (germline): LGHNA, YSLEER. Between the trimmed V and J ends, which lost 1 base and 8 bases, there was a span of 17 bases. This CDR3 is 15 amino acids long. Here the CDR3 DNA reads TGCGCCAGCAGCCAAGTCTCGACGGCCCGGGAGGGCTACACCTTC. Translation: CASSQVSTAREGYTF.

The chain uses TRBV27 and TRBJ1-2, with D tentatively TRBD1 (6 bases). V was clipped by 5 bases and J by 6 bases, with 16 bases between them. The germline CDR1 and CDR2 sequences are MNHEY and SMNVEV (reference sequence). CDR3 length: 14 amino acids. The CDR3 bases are TGTGCCAGCAGTCCCCCGGGACAAGGCGATGGCTACACCTTC. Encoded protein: CASSPPGQGDGYTF.

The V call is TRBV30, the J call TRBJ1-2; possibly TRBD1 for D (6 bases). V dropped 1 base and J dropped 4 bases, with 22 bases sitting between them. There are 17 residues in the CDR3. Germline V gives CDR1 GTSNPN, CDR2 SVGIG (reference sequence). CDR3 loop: CAWSALLGGGRAYGYTF. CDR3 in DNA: TGTGCCTGGAGTGCCCTCTTGGGAGGGGGGCGCGCCTATGGCTACACCTTC. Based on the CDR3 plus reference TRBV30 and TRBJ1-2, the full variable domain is SQTIHQWPATLVQPVGSPLSLECTVEGTSNPNLYWYRQAAGRGLQLLFYSVGIGQISSEVPQNLSASRPQDRQFILSSKKLLLSDSGFYLCAWSALLGGGRAYGYTFGSGTRLTVV.

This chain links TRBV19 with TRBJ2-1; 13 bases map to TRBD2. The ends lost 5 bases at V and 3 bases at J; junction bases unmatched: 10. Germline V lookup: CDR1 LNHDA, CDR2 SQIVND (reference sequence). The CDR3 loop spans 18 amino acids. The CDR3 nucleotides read TGTGCCAGTAGTTCACGGACGACTAGCGGGGGGCACTACAATGAGCAGTTCTTC. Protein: CASSSRTTSGGHYNEQFF. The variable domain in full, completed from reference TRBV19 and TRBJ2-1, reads DGGITQSPKYLFRKEGQNVTLSCEQNLNHDAMYWYRQDPGQGLRLIYYSQIVNDFQKGDIAEGYSVSREKKESFPLTVTSAQKNPTAFYLCASSSRTTSGGHYNEQFFGPGTRLTVL.

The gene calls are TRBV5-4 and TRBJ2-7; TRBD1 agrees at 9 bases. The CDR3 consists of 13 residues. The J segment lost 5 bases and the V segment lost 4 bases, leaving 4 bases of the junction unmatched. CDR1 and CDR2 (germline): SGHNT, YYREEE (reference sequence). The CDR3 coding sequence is TGTGCCAGCAGCATGGACAGGGGCAACGAGCAGTACTTC. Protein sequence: CASSMDRGNEQYF.